This is a list of T cell receptor beta chains from one sample in a study of shared clonotypes between healthy human individuals. Profiling relied on immunoSEQ multiplex PCR, and the TCRdb table lists in-frame clones only, not all of them. The sample has 2 million to 3 million clones, approximately 94% seen once. Sequenced input: naive CD4+ T cells from PBMCs. These receptor sequences come from a man aged 18 to 29 in good health. Some clones in this sample may be carry-over from other donors' samples. Each CDR3 is given with its conserved first and last residue. D genes are given only for firm matches. Clone size, where shown, is once, few, many, or a class for clones that have expanded.

D gene,V gene,J gene,clone size,CDR3 DNA,CDR3 protein
.,TRBV2,TRBJ2-5,.,TGTGCCAGCGGAAGACTAAACCAAGAGACCCAGTACTTC,CASGRLNQETQYF
.,TRBV10-3,TRBJ1-1,.,TGTGCCATCAGTGGGGGTCCCGAGAGAACTGAAGCTTTCTTT,CAISGGPERTEAFF
.,TRBV5-4,TRBJ2-1,.,TGTGCCAGCAGCCCGCGGGACGCTAGGAATGAGCAGTTCTTC,CASSPRDARNEQFF
TRBD2,TRBV6-5,TRBJ2-1,once,TGTGCCAGCAGTTACCTCGGGGGGATGGCCTACAATGAGCAGTTCTTC,CASSYLGGMAYNEQFF
TRBD2,TRBV2,TRBJ2-3,.,TGTGCCAGCAATAACGCGGGAGTTAGAGATACGCAGTATTTT,CASNNAGVRDTQYF
TRBD1,TRBV29-1,TRBJ1-6,once,TGCAGCGAAATCAGAAGCCGGGACAGGGGGAGTTCACCCCTCCACTTT,CSEIRSRDRGSSPLHF
.,TRBV28,TRBJ1-2,.,TGTGCCAGCAGTTCCCAAAGGGCCAGTTCAGGCTACACCTTC,CASSSQRASSGYTF
.,TRBV5-1,TRBJ2-2,.,TGCGCCAGCCTGGGGACACCCACAGGGACCGGGGAGCTGTTTTTT,CASLGTPTGTGELFF
TRBD2,TRBV27,TRBJ2-3,.,TGTGCCAGCAGTTTAAATATTTGGGTGTCTAGCGGGGGTTCACGGGGCACAGATACGCAGTATTTT,CASSLNIWVSSGGSRGTDTQYF
.,TRBV18,TRBJ2-2,few,TGTGCCAGCTCACCATTAGCAGCGCGAGCGAACACCGGGGAGCTGTTTTTT,CASSPLAARANTGELFF
.,TRBV28,TRBJ1-2,.,TGTGCCAGCAGTTTATTTCCGGGCGGCTACACCTTC,CASSLFPGGYTF
.,TRBV5-1,TRBJ2-2,.,TGCGCCAGCAGCTTGGGGCCTAACACCGGGGAGCTGTTTTTT,CASSLGPNTGELFF
TRBD2,TRBV28,TRBJ2-1,.,TGTGCCAGCAAGGTGAGCGGGAGCTTATACAATGAGCAGTTCTTC,CASKVSGSLYNEQFF
.,TRBV9,TRBJ2-4,.,TGTGCCAGCAGCGTAGCTTCTAATGCAGGGTACCCCCAAAACATTCAGTACTTC,CASSVASNAGYPQNIQYF
TRBD1,TRBV5-4,TRBJ2-6,.,TGTGCCAGCAGCTTTAACAGGGGAATTGGGGCCAACGTCCTGACTTTC,CASSFNRGIGANVLTF
.,TRBV7-9,TRBJ2-2,.,TGTGCCAGCAGCCCGGACGGGAACACCGGGGAGCTGTTTTTT,CASSPDGNTGELFF
.,TRBV4-3,TRBJ2-4,.,TGCGCCAGCAGCCTGACCGGGACACAAAACATTCAGTACTTC,CASSLTGTQNIQYF
.,TRBV5-4,TRBJ2-1,.,TGTGCCAGCAGCGCTAGAGGGGGGGCGAGCTCCTACAATGAGCAGTTCTTC,CASSARGGASSYNEQFF
.,TRBV7-2,TRBJ1-5,.,TGTGCCAGCAGCTTAGAAATTTGGCAGCCCCAGCATTTT,CASSLEIWQPQHF
TRBD1,TRBV6-5,TRBJ1-3,.,TGTGCCAGCAGTTACGGGGACAGGGGTGGAAACACCATATATTTT,CASSYGDRGGNTIYF
TRBD2,TRBV28,TRBJ2-1,.,TGTGCCAGCGACTCTATGACTAGCGGAACCTACAATGAGCAGTTCTTC,CASDSMTSGTYNEQFF
.,TRBV5-1,TRBJ2-5,.,TGCGCCAGCAGCTTGTTCTCGTCGGCGGGCCAAGAGACCCAGTACTTC,CASSLFSSAGQETQYF
.,TRBV18,TRBJ1-3,.,TGTGCCAGCTCACCAATGGCTCGAGCAGGGCGTGGAAACACCATATATTTT,CASSPMARAGRGNTIYF
TRBD1,TRBV5-4,TRBJ2-2,.,TGTGCCAGCAGCTCAAGCCGGGACAGGGACACCGGGGAGCTGTTTTTT,CASSSSRDRDTGELFF
.,TRBV28,TRBJ2-1,.,TGTGCCAGCAGTTTGGCAAATGAGCAGTTCTTC,CASSLANEQFF
.,TRBV29-1,TRBJ1-2,.,TGCAGCGTTGGGTTTTACGGCTACACCTTC,CSVGFYGYTF
TRBD2,TRBV7-2,TRBJ2-3,once,TGTGCCAGCAGCTCGGCGAGCGGGAGGGGGAGCACAGATACGCAGTATTTT,CASSSASGRGSTDTQYF